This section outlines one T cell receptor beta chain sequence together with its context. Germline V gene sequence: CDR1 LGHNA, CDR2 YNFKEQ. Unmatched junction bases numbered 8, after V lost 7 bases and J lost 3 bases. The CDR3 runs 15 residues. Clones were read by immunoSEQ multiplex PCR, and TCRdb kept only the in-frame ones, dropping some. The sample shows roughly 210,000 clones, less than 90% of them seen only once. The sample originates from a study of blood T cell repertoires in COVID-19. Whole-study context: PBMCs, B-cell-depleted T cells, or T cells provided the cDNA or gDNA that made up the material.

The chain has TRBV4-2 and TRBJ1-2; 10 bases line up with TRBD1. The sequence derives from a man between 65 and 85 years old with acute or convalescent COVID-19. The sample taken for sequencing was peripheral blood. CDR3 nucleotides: TGTGCCAGCAACCCGGACAGGGGGAACCACTATGGCTACACCTTC. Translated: CASNPDRGNHYGYTF.